Listed here are 19 T cell receptor beta chains from one sample, sequenced in a study of a mutant IDH1 vaccine in newly diagnosed glioma. The time point here: week 23, last vaccination. Each dose delivered 300 ug of mutant IDH1 20-mer peptide subcutaneously with imiquimod. Sequencing was performed with immunoSEQ multiplex PCR; in TCRdb, only in-frame clones are kept and a portion is missing. The table lists approximately 81,000 clones, 85% of them singletons. Their antigen targets remain unknown. Sequencing was performed on PBMCs, taken from a glioma patient whose treatment included an IDH1 peptide vaccine. These receptors were obtained from a man younger than 40 with glioma. Some clones in this sample may be carry-over from other donors' samples.

This chain connects TRBV10-3 to TRBJ1-5; D unresolved. The CDR3 contains 15 residues. V lost 0 bases to trimming and J lost 7 bases, with 13 bases between them. Germline loops: CDR1 ENHRY, CDR2 SYGVKD. The CDR3 nucleotides read TGTGCCATCAGTGAGTCTAACACAGCAACACAGCCCCAGCATTTT. Its protein product is CAISESNTATQPQHF.

This sequence joins TRBV30 and TRBJ1-1; 11 nucleotides agree with TRBD1. J gave up 3 bases and V 5 bases, and 5 bases lay outside the gene matches. CDR3 size: 14 residues. Germline V gene sequence: CDR1 GTSNPN, CDR2 SVGIG (reference sequence). The CDR3 coding sequence is TGTGCCTGGGCACGGGACAGGGGGTACACTGAAGCTTTCTTT. This codes for CAWARDRGYTEAFF.

The genes are TRBV4-1 and TRBJ2-2, with TRBD2 as a possible D gene (5 bases). The CDR3 extends over 17 amino acids. Germline assignment: CDR1 MGHRA and CDR2 YSYEKL. The V end was cut by 0 bases, the J end by 6 bases, with 17 bases between. CDR3 nucleotide sequence: TGCGCCAGCAGCCAAGATCTAGGCCGGGGTTTGGCCGGGGAGCTGTTTTTT. The encoded protein is CASSQDLGRGLAGELFF.

This clone appeared a single time. This sequence joins TRBV4-1 and TRBJ1-1, with 8 positions matching TRBD1. Germline CDR1 MGHRA, CDR2 YSYEKL. V lost 4 bases and J lost 7; bases outside the gene matches: 14. This CDR3 contains 16 residues. DNA of the CDR3: TGCGCCAGCAGCCTACGGACAGGGAAGGGCCTTATTGAAGCTTTCTTT. Translating gives CASSLRTGKGLIEAFF.

The V gene is TRBV5-5, the J gene TRBJ1-5, with D uncertain. This CDR3 is built from 14 residues. Trimming cost V 2 bases and J 4 bases, with 10 bases left between them. Per the germline V gene, CDR1 is SGHKS and CDR2 is YYEKEE (reference sequence). CDR3 nucleotide sequence: TGTGCCAGCAGCTTCCGGGAGAGAAATCAGCCCCAGCATTTT. Translated, it gives CASSFRERNQPQHF.

The rearrangement links TRBV7-9 to TRBJ2-2, with D possibly being TRBD2 (5 bases). V was shortened by 5 bases and J by 6 bases, with 13 bases between the two germline ends. The CDR3 covers 14 residues. Germline V gives CDR1 SEHNR, CDR2 FQNEAQ (reference sequence). The CDR3 DNA sequence: TGTGCCAGCAGCGACGGGTCCGGGGCCGGGGAGCTGTTTTTT. Translation: CASSDGSGAGELFF. Drawing the rest from reference TRBV7-9 and TRBJ2-2, the complete variable domain is DTGVSQNPRHKITKRGQNVTFRCDPISEHNRLYWYRQTLGQGPEFLTYFQNEAQLEKSRLLSDRFSAERPKGSFSTLEIQRTEQGDSAMYLCASSDGSGAGELFFGEGSRLTVL.

The chain combines TRBV7-6 with TRBJ2-7, with D possibly matching TRBD2 (6 bases). There are 14 residues in the CDR3. Germline CDR1 reads SGHVS; CDR2 reads FNYEAQ. V was pared by 1 base and J by 1 base, with 8 bases between. Here the CDR3 DNA reads TGTGCCAGCAGCTTAGGGGCGGGATCCTACGAGCAGTACTTC. This translates into CASSLGAGSYEQYF.

The rearrangement links TRBV28 to TRBJ2-7; 7 nucleotides line up with TRBD1. CDR1 is MDHEN, CDR2 SYDVKM, per germline. Losses at the gene ends were 3 bases for V and 2 bases for J; bases not matched to a gene: 4. The CDR3 loop spans 14 amino acids. The CDR3 DNA reads as TGTGCCAGCAGTTTCTGGGACAGAGCCTACGAGCAGTACTTC. It codes for CASSFWDRAYEQYF.

The V and J genes are TRBV29-1 and TRBJ1-1; 8 bases agree with TRBD1. Germline lookup yields CDR1 SQVTM and CDR2 ANQGSEA. V lost 7 bases to trimming and J lost 3 bases; unmatched junction nucleotides: 10. The CDR3 contains 14 residues. The CDR3 nucleotides read TGCAGCGCCGATAACAGGGGGTTTGACACTGAAGCTTTCTTT. Its protein product is CSADNRGFDTEAFF.

This clone was seen once. V usage is TRBV28 and J usage is TRBJ1-3; 7 nucleotides match TRBD1. This CDR3 region has 15 residues. Trimming at V came to 6 bases and at J to 0 bases, leaving 5 bases not matched to a gene. Per germline, CDR1 MDHEN and CDR2 SYDVKM. The CDR3 DNA follows: TGTGCCAGCAGCGAAGGGACAGTCTCTGGAAACACCATATATTTT. The encoded protein is CASSEGTVSGNTIYF.

The rearrangement joins TRBV6-6 to TRBJ2-5; 7 nucleotides match TRBD1. Gene TRBJ2-7 matches the end of the DNA better, so the J call may be wrong. The germline gives CDR1 MNHNY, CDR2 SVGAGI (reference sequence). The CDR3 runs to 13 residues. In nucleotides, the CDR3 is TGTGCCGCCGGGCCAGGGGGTCCCTACGAGCAGTACTTC. It specifies CAAGPGGPYEQYF.

V and J are TRBV9 and TRBJ2-1, with 13 bases that match TRBD2. Germline values: CDR1 SGDLS, CDR2 YYNGEE. CDR3 size: 15 residues. V gave up 4 bases and J gave up 5 bases; unmatched junction bases: 3. The CDR3 DNA reads TGTGCCAGCAGCTTCGGACTAGCGGGAGACAATGAGCAGTTCTTC. It yields the protein CASSFGLAGDNEQFF.

V gene TRBV9 combines with J gene TRBJ2-2; 7 positions agree with TRBD1. Germline V gives CDR1 SGDLS, CDR2 YYNGEE. V shed 5 bases, J shed 6 bases, and the junction held 4 bases outside the gene matches. The length of the CDR3 is 13 residues. CDR3 in amino acids: CASSVTGAGELFF. Here the CDR3 DNA reads TGTGCCAGCAGTGTTACAGGGGCCGGGGAGCTGTTTTTT.

The chain combines TRBV15 with TRBJ2-5; no reliable D call. V was clipped by 4 bases and J by 4 bases, with 19 bases between them. Germline V gene lookup returns CDR1 LNHNV and CDR2 YYDKDF (reference sequence). The CDR3 spans 16 residues. CDR3 residues: CATSNPLRASRETQYF. The CDR3 DNA sequence: TGTGCCACCAGCAATCCCCTCCGGGCGTCGAGAGAGACCCAGTACTTC. The full variable domain, its missing parts supplied by reference TRBV15 and TRBJ2-5, is DAMVIQNPRYQVTQFGKPVTLSCSQTLNHNVMYWYQQKSSQAPKLLFHYYDKDFNNEADTPDNFQSRRPNTSFCFLDIRSPGLGDTAMYLCATSNPLRASRETQYFGPGTRLLVL.

A note on this clone: Its ends do not fully match the called genes, so a read error is possible. This chain connects TRBV28 to TRBJ1-4; D ambiguous. Germline values: CDR1 MDHEN, CDR2 SYDVKM. The CDR3 has 15 amino acids. The DNA for the CDR3 is TGTGCCAGCAGTTTACGGACCCGTTCTAATCAAAAACTGTTTTTT. Translated: CASSLRTRSNQKLFF.

The gene calls are TRBV7-2 and TRBJ2-3, with 7 bases identical to TRBD2. In germline, CDR1 is SGHTA, CDR2 FQGNSA. Trimming cost V 6 bases and J 5 bases; bases outside gene matches: 14. The CDR3 runs to 16 residues. The DNA of the CDR3 is TGTGCCAGCAGTAAAGGTTCAGGGAGGGATGGAGATACGCAGTATTTT. Translation gives CASSKGSGRDGDTQYF.

This chain uses TRBV19 with TRBJ1-5, with a weak D call TRBD1 (6 bases). The CDR3 length is 15 residues. Trimming stripped 5 bases from V and 6 bases from J, with 17 bases between. Germline CDR1 reads LNHDA; CDR2 reads SQIVND (reference sequence). The CDR3 sequence: CASSSMDSSGQPQHF. The CDR3 DNA is TGTGCCAGTAGTTCCATGGACAGCTCGGGTCAGCCCCAGCATTTT.

Only a few counts were recorded for this clone. This CDR3 is also generated by other DNA sequences in the sample. V gene TRBV5-8 combines with J gene TRBJ2-7, with no clear D. Germline CDR1 reads SGHTS; CDR2 reads YDEGEE. This CDR3 region has 14 residues. V was pared by 0 bases and J by 0 bases, with 7 bases between. CDR3 sequence: CASSLGGYSYEQYF. CDR3 nucleotides: TGTGCCAGCAGCTTGGGCGGCTACTCCTACGAGCAGTACTTC.

The rearrangement joins TRBV2 to TRBJ2-5, with 10 bases lining up with TRBD1. With V trimmed by 3 bases and J by 6 bases, 7 bases remained unmatched. Germline CDR1 and CDR2: SNHLY and FYNNEI. CDR3 length: 15 residues. In nucleotides, the CDR3 is TGTGCCAGCAGTGATATCGACAGGGGGCTAAAGACCCAGTACTTC. Encoded protein: CASSDIDRGLKTQYF.